The present T cell receptor (beta chain) was sequenced within a study of OX40 agonist ivuxolimab in advanced cancers. V gave up 0 bases and J gave up 3 bases, with 12 bases separating them. The CDR3 runs to 16 residues. Germline values: CDR1 MNHNS, CDR2 SASEGT. TCRdb keeps only in-frame clones here, not all; method: immunoSEQ multiplex PCR. The table has over 50,000 clones, approximately 92% seen once; the top ten hold more than 20%. The TCR was taken from an adult with an advanced solid tumor such as melanoma, head and neck, liver or kidney cancer. The gene calls are TRBV6-1 and TRBJ2-1; a weak D match, TRBD2 (6 bases). Source: CD4+ or CD8+ T cells sorted from blood, taken in a trial of the OX40 agonist ivuxolimab. CDR3 coding DNA: TGTGCCAGCAGTGAAGCCACGGGAGAGGGCTACAATGAGCAGTTCTTC. This codes for CASSEATGEGYNEQFF.